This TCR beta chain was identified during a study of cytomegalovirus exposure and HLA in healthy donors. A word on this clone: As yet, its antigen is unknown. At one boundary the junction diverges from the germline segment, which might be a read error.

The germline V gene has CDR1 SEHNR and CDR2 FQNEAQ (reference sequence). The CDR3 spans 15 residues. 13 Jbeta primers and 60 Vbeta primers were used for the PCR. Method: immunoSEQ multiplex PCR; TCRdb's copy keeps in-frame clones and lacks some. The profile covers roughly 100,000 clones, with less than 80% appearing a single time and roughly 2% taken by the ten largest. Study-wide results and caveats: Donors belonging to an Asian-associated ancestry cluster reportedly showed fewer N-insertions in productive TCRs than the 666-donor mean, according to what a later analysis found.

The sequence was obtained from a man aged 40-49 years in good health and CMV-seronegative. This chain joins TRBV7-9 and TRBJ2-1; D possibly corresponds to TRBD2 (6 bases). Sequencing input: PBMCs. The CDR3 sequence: CSSSFAGSSYNEQFF. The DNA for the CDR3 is TGTTCCAGCAGCTTTGCCGGGAGCTCCTACAATGAGCAGTTCTTC.